These T cell receptor beta chains were read from a single sample in a study of blood T cell repertoires in COVID-19. This table comes from immunoSEQ multiplex PCR, and its TCRdb copy is limited to in-frame clones, with some not included. The sample shows approximately 150,000 clones, around 84% of them seen only once. The sequencing input was peripheral blood. Source of these receptors: a man in his 60s with active or convalescent COVID-19. CDR3s leave out the opening cysteine and the closing phenylalanine or tryptophan.

J gene: TRBJ1-1; V gene: TRBV14; CDR3 protein: ASSQEENLVAF
J gene: TRBJ2-1; V gene: TRBV4-3; CDR3 protein: ASSQDPAGGDNEQF
J gene: TRBJ2-1; V gene: TRBV20-1; CDR3 protein: SALENEQF
J gene: TRBJ1-6; V gene: TRBV5-1; CDR3 protein: ASSPTGDNSPLH
J gene: TRBJ2-1; V gene: TRBV27; CDR3 protein: ASSLGGPNNEQF
J gene: TRBJ1-5; V gene: TRBV9; CDR3 protein: ASSGGGLQPQH
J gene: TRBJ1-1; V gene: TRBV25-1; CDR3 protein: ASKGGSTEAF
J gene: TRBJ1-6; V gene: TRBV11-3; CDR3 protein: ASSRGPPVSSPLH
J gene: TRBJ1-5; V gene: TRBV6-2/TRBV6-3; CDR3 protein: ASSYSKAYRGDNQPQH
J gene: TRBJ1-4; V gene: TRBV10-1; CDR3 protein: ASSLNSFPNEKLF
J gene: TRBJ2-6; V gene: TRBV7-9; CDR3 protein: ASSSGTGALSGANVLT
J gene: TRBJ2-5; V gene: TRBV24-1; CDR3 protein: ATSGARPDSETQY
J gene: TRBJ1-2; V gene: TRBV19; CDR3 protein: ASSIDLGTPSYT
J gene: TRBJ2-1; V gene: TRBV11-3; CDR3 protein: ASSLGGIREHEQF
J gene: TRBJ2-5; V gene: TRBV2; CDR3 protein: ASSGTKLWTSGRETQY
J gene: TRBJ2-1; V gene: TRBV9; CDR3 protein: ASSAHNYNEQF
J gene: TRBJ1-5; V gene: TRBV18; CDR3 protein: ASSRTGNSNQPQH
J gene: TRBJ2-7; V gene: TRBV21-1; CDR3 protein: AGAAVTPSYEQY
J gene: TRBJ1-1; V gene: TRBV6-5; CDR3 protein: ASSYSSVRMNTEAF
J gene: TRBJ1-2; V gene: TRBV23-1; CDR3 protein: ASSQRAVGGLGYT
J gene: TRBJ1-2; V gene: TRBV2; CDR3 protein: ASSEAQGAGYT
J gene: TRBJ2-3; V gene: TRBV9; CDR3 protein: ASSNLAKSTDTQY
J gene: TRBJ1-6; V gene: TRBV5-6; CDR3 protein: ASSLGGSGLNSPLH
J gene: TRBJ2-1; V gene: TRBV4-3; CDR3 protein: ASSPTSGSRGEQF
J gene: TRBJ1-1; V gene: TRBV12-5; CDR3 protein: ASGLDRQGTQNTEAF
J gene: TRBJ1-2; V gene: TRBV5-1; CDR3 protein: ASSLGAGGNYGYT
J gene: TRBJ1-4; V gene: TRBV7-2; CDR3 protein: ASSFRTGTNEKLF
J gene: TRBJ1-1; V gene: TRBV9; CDR3 protein: ASSVEDSDTEAF
J gene: TRBJ1-2; V gene: TRBV7-2; CDR3 protein: ASSLGTDYGYT
J gene: TRBJ1-1; V gene: TRBV12-3/TRBV12-4; CDR3 protein: ASRYGLNTEAF
J gene: TRBJ2-1; V gene: TRBV30; CDR3 protein: AWSVLAGGYNEQF
J gene: TRBJ1-4; V gene: TRBV5-1; CDR3 protein: ASSLVGDEKLF
J gene: TRBJ1-3; V gene: TRBV28; CDR3 protein: ASSFRGNLRNTIY
J gene: TRBJ1-6; V gene: TRBV7-9; CDR3 protein: ASSLEGGAGSPLH
J gene: TRBJ2-6; V gene: TRBV3-1/TRBV3-2; CDR3 protein: ASSRSYGTGLSGANVLT
J gene: TRBJ2-5; V gene: TRBV7-9; CDR3 protein: ASSLLPRGGAALETQY
J gene: TRBJ1-1; V gene: TRBV4-1; CDR3 protein: ASSQLKTGNTEAF
J gene: TRBJ1-3; V gene: TRBV6-2/TRBV6-3; CDR3 protein: ASSLTGDRSGNTIY
J gene: TRBJ2-1; V gene: TRBV11-2; CDR3 protein: ASSSLRLAGSYNEQF
J gene: TRBJ2-1; V gene: TRBV14; CDR3 protein: ASSSRRLAGVSRVNEQF